The 9 T cell receptor beta chains given below trace back to one sample, sequenced in a study of OX40 agonist ivuxolimab in advanced cancers. Data came from immunoSEQ multiplex PCR; TCRdb stores just in-frame clones and leaves some out. The data contain 100,000 or so clones, 90% of them seen just once; the ten biggest clones take up under 0.4%. The sequences come from CD4+ or CD8+ T cells sorted from blood, collected in a trial of the OX40 agonist ivuxolimab. The receptor set was obtained from an adult with an advanced solid tumor such as melanoma, head and neck, liver or kidney cancer.

The chain combines TRBV7-2 with TRBJ2-2; 10 bases map to TRBD1. Per germline, CDR1 SGHTA and CDR2 FQGNSA. The CDR3 is 15 amino acids. J gave up 4 bases and V 5 bases, and 4 bases lay outside the gene matches. The CDR3 here is CASSLGQGGTGELFF. CDR3 in DNA: TGTGCCAGCAGCCTCGGACAGGGGGGCACCGGGGAGCTGTTTTTT.

The chain joins TRBV5-1 to TRBJ2-6; D unresolved. V was trimmed by 1 base and J by 0 bases, leaving 2 bases between them. The CDR3 sequence is 14 residues long. Looked up from germline, CDR1 is SGHRS and CDR2 is YFSETQ. The CDR3 protein is CASSLYSGANVLTF. CDR3 nucleotides: TGCGCCAGCAGCTTGTACTCTGGGGCCAACGTCCTGACTTTC.

V usage is TRBV7-2 and J usage is TRBJ1-3; 8 bases are a match to TRBD1. The germline gives CDR1 SGHTA, CDR2 FQGNSA. This CDR3 is built from 15 residues. V lost 4 bases to trimming and J lost 4 bases; unmatched junction nucleotides: 6. CDR3 loop: CASSYRTGQGNTIYF. CDR3 sequence (DNA): TGTGCCAGCAGCTATCGGACAGGGCAAGGAAACACCATATATTTT.

V is TRBV7-7 and J is TRBJ2-5, with 14 nucleotides matching TRBD2. CDR1 SSHAT and CDR2 FNYEAQ come from the germline V gene (reference sequence). The CDR3 consists of 18 residues. The J segment lost 5 bases and the V segment lost 0 bases, leaving 8 bases of the junction unmatched. The CDR3 coding sequence is TGTGCCAGCAGCTTAGCGACCGGGACTAGCGGGAGTTGGGAGACCCAGTACTTC. Amino acid sequence: CASSLATGTSGSWETQYF.

The chain recombines TRBV28 with TRBJ2-1; TRBD2 agrees at 12 bases. This CDR3 comprises 15 residues. Germline V CDR1 and CDR2: MDHEN, SYDVKM. V shed 6 bases and J 9 bases; nucleotides not matched to a gene: 9. The CDR3 sequence: CASRGTTSGSLEQFF. The CDR3 coding sequence is TGTGCCAGCAGGGGGACGACTAGCGGGAGTCTTGAGCAGTTCTTC.

In DNA form, the CDR3 reads TGTGCCAGCAGCTCCAGGCTGAGGTACAATGAGCAGTTCTTC. Translated, it gives CASSSRLRYNEQFF. The V and J genes are TRBV7-2 and TRBJ2-1; the D is unclear. The germline gives CDR1 SGHTA, CDR2 FQGNSA. V was shortened by 4 bases and J by 4 bases, with 11 bases between the two germline ends. The CDR3 runs 14 residues.

This chain connects TRBV5-4 to TRBJ2-5; 9 positions agree with TRBD1. Looked up from germline, CDR1 is SGHNT and CDR2 is YYREEE (reference sequence). V was pared by 7 bases and J by 6 bases, with 13 bases of the junction left unmatched. The CDR3 spans 15 residues. The CDR3 region is CASGTGGGSDQTQYF. The CDR3 nucleotides read TGTGCCAGCGGCACAGGGGGCGGGAGTGATCAGACCCAGTACTTC.

The chain links TRBV2 to TRBJ2-3; 12 nucleotides align to TRBD2. Per the germline V gene, CDR1 is SNHLY and CDR2 is FYNNEI. This CDR3 region has 16 residues. The trim removed 5 bases at V and 8 bases at J, leaving 11 bases unmatched. CDR3 region: CASSIFGTSGFSTQYF. Here the CDR3 DNA reads TGTGCCAGCAGTATCTTCGGGACTAGCGGGTTCTCTACGCAGTATTTT.

CDR3 bases: TGTGCCAGCAGTTTATACGCAGGGGCGAACTACGAGCAGTACTTC. This gives the protein CASSLYAGANYEQYF. The rearrangement uses TRBV27 and TRBJ2-7; maybe TRBD1 (6 bases). V was pared by 1 base and J by 3 bases, with 13 bases between. This CDR3 region has 15 residues. Germline V lookup: CDR1 MNHEY, CDR2 SMNVEV (reference sequence).